A selection of T cell receptor beta chains follows, all from one sample in a study of OX40 agonist ivuxolimab in advanced cancers. Sequencing used immunoSEQ multiplex PCR; TCRdb keeps in-frame clones, though not all of them. Of 55,000 to 80,000 clones in the sample, 65% to 85% are singletons; the top ten hold 1%. Sequenced material: CD4+ or CD8+ T cells sorted from blood, taken in a trial of the OX40 agonist ivuxolimab. The source of these receptors is an adult with an advanced solid tumor such as melanoma, head and neck, liver or kidney cancer. CDR3s include the opening cysteine and the closing phenylalanine or tryptophan. The order of the fields is D gene, V gene, J gene, clone size, CDR3 DNA, CDR3 protein. D genes are given only for firm matches. Not every row has a clone size; where given, it reads once, few, many or a size class.

-,TRBV19,TRBJ1-2,-,TGTGCCAGTAGTATAGCTTGGGGGGCTGACGGCTACACCTTC,CASSIAWGADGYTF
-,TRBV11-2,TRBJ2-1,-,TGTGCCAGCAGCTTAAATTACAATGAGCAGTTCTTC,CASSLNYNEQFF
-,TRBV7-6,TRBJ2-5,-,TGTGCCAGCAGCGGAACGTGGGAGACCCAGTACTTC,CASSGTWETQYF
-,TRBV2,TRBJ2-2,-,TGTGCCAGCAGTGAAGCGCCACGGGGTACCAGCACCGGGGAGCTGTTTTTT,CASSEAPRGTSTGELFF
TRBD1,TRBV7-9,TRBJ2-5,-,TGTGCCAGCAGCTTAGGGAGAGGACAGGGAGGTCGAGAGACCCAGTACTTC,CASSLGRGQGGRETQYF
-,TRBV11-2,TRBJ2-7,-,TGTGCCAGCAGCTCTCGGCCAGGGCAGGGCGAGCAGTACTTC,CASSSRPGQGEQYF
TRBD1,TRBV27,TRBJ2-1,-,TGTGCCACCGGGAAGGGGGACAGGGCAAGAAATGAGCAGTTCTTC,CATGKGDRARNEQFF
-,TRBV7-9,TRBJ1-2,few,TGTGCCAGCAGCCCGCCCATAAGGGGCTTTCAAGGCTACACCTTC,CASSPPIRGFQGYTF
TRBD2,TRBV5-1,TRBJ2-1,-,TGCGCCAGCAGCGTGGCGTTTGGTAGCGGGGGCATTTACAATGAGCAGTTCTTC,CASSVAFGSGGIYNEQFF
-,TRBV11-2,TRBJ1-1,-,TGTGCCAGCAGCTTACCTCAGGGCAACACTGAAGCTTTCTTT,CASSLPQGNTEAFF
TRBD1,TRBV18,TRBJ1-6,-,TGTGCCAGCTCGTCTACCGGGACAGTAAATAATTCACCCCTCCACTTT,CASSSTGTVNNSPLHF
-,TRBV11-1,TRBJ2-5,few,TGTGCCAGCAGCTTAATAAAGGGACATCTCTTGGAGACCCAGTACTTC,CASSLIKGHLLETQYF
TRBD1,TRBV4-2,TRBJ1-2,-,TGTGCCAGCAGCCAAGGTCAACAGGGGGGCGAGGATGGCTACACCTTC,CASSQGQQGGEDGYTF
TRBD2,TRBV6-5,TRBJ2-5,-,TGTGCCAGCAGACTAGCGGGGGGGCAGTGGGAGACCCAGTACTTC,CASRLAGGQWETQYF
-,TRBV30,TRBJ1-2,few,TGTGCCTGGAGTGTACAGGTCACATATGGCTACACCTTC,CAWSVQVTYGYTF
-,TRBV5-1,TRBJ2-2,-,TGCGCCAGCAGCTTGGCCGAAGGGGCCGCCGGGGAGCTGTTTTTT,CASSLAEGAAGELFF
TRBD1,TRBV6-5,TRBJ1-1,few,TGTGCCAGCAGTTTGGACAGGCGGAGACACACTGAAGCTTTCTTT,CASSLDRRRHTEAFF
-,TRBV7-2,TRBJ1-1,once,TGTGCCAGCAGCCCCCTCAGGACGGAGAACACTGAAGCTTTCTTT,CASSPLRTENTEAFF
-,TRBV6-6,TRBJ2-7,few,TGTGCCAGCAGGATGACAGCAGCGAGATACGAGCAGTACTTC,CASRMTAARYEQYF
-,TRBV7-9,TRBJ2-5,-,TGTGCCAGCAGCTTGCGGTTTGAGACCCAGTACTTC,CASSLRFETQYF
-,TRBV29-1,TRBJ1-2,few,TGCAGCGTTGTGGACCCCAGGGATGGCTACACCTTC,CSVVDPRDGYTF
-,TRBV2,TRBJ1-1,-,TGTGCCAGCAGTGAACTTCCGACAAGGGCTTTCTTT,CASSELPTRAFF
-,TRBV7-3,TRBJ2-3,-,TGTGCCAGCAGCCTGGAACCTCTAGGCTCAGATACGCAGTATTTT,CASSLEPLGSDTQYF
-,TRBV5-4,TRBJ2-7,-,TGTGCCAGCAGCTATGGGACGGCGGAACTCGAGCAGTACTTC,CASSYGTAELEQYF
-,TRBV6-1,TRBJ1-5,few,TGTGCCAGCGTAGTCAGTAACAATCAGCCCCAGCATTTT,CASVVSNNQPQHF